Listed here is a single TCR beta chain. V was shortened by 0 bases and J by 3 bases, with 6 bases between the two germline ends. The length of the CDR3 is 13 residues. In germline, CDR1 is SGDLS, CDR2 YYNGEE. The repertoire was sequenced with immunoSEQ multiplex PCR; TCRdb's copy has only in-frame clones and lacks some. Found here are about 200,000 clones, approximately 91% of them singletons; the top ten hold around 1.5%. These data belong to a study of blood T cell repertoires in COVID-19. Study background: Sources were T cells, B-cell-depleted T cells, or PBMCs; the material itself was cDNA or gDNA.

The sequenced sample was peripheral blood. This receptor was obtained from a man between 18 and 35 years old with active or convalescent COVID-19. V and J are TRBV9 and TRBJ1-2; weak D call: TRBD1 (6 bases). CDR3 nucleotides: TGTGCCAGCAGCGTAGGGACAGACTATGGCTACACCTTC. It translates to CASSVGTDYGYTF.